This T cell receptor beta chain was retrieved from a study of identical twins. From the 5' RACE reads, TCRdb called clonotypes with MiXCR, one entry per CDR3 protein. The data show 350,000 or so distinct CDR3 sequences, approximately 9.1% seen once. This clonotype showed up just a few times. V lost 6 bases, J lost 6 bases, and 9 bases stayed unmatched. CDR1 and CDR2 from the germline V gene are MNHNS and SASEGT. This CDR3 comprises 15 residues. V gene TRBV6-1 combines with J gene TRBJ2-1, with 9 bases fitting TRBD2. The specimen sequenced was naive T cells sorted from blood. The clonotype was recovered from a woman aged 45-60 years in good health. CDR3 loop: CASSPPGTSFNEQFF. In DNA form, the CDR3 reads TGTGCCAGCAGCCCCCCCGGGACTAGCTTCAATGAGCAGTTCTTC.